This is a list of T cell receptor beta chains from one sample in a study of CD8 T cells in Susac syndrome. TCRdb ran MiXCR on the immunoSEQ multiplex PCR reads and lists one entry per CDR3 protein. The data show tens of thousands of distinct CDR3 sequences, about 95% seen once. Sequenced sample: CD8+ T cells from PBMCs. The receptors come from a human donor with multiple sclerosis. Both conserved end residues are trimmed from each CDR3. The order of the fields is CDR3 protein, V gene, J gene.

CDR3: ASSQPGGNTEAF; V: TRBV14; J: TRBJ1-1
CDR3: ASSYRGRIDEQY; V: TRBV27; J: TRBJ2-7
CDR3: ASSAAGGSTDGYT; V: TRBV9; J: TRBJ1-2
CDR3: SVQEGLNTEAF; V: TRBV29-1; J: TRBJ1-1
CDR3: ASSPPRGSGNTIY; V: TRBV7-9; J: TRBJ1-3
CDR3: ASSQGTTSGGTQY; V: TRBV4-3; J: TRBJ2-5
CDR3: ASSQWGTGDSGNTIY; V: TRBV4-1; J: TRBJ1-3
CDR3: ASSVGNRENQPQH; V: TRBV9; J: TRBJ1-5
CDR3: SVARGASEAF; V: TRBV29-1; J: TRBJ1-1
CDR3: ASSSAGMIGWEQY; V: TRBV13; J: TRBJ2-7
CDR3: ALELGGRPYNEQF; V: TRBV30; J: TRBJ2-1
CDR3: ASSTYGTGVNINYGYT; V: TRBV27; J: TRBJ1-2
CDR3: ASSRTTGPQNTEAF; V: TRBV3-1; J: TRBJ1-1
CDR3: ASSPSVYEQY; V: TRBV12-3/TRBV12-4; J: TRBJ2-7
CDR3: ASSARDSFYGYT; V: TRBV19; J: TRBJ1-2
CDR3: ASSREVQDTQY; V: TRBV6-2/TRBV6-3; J: TRBJ2-3
CDR3: ASSVVAGRDTQY; V: TRBV9; J: TRBJ2-3